These 8 T cell receptor beta chains were all obtained from the same sample, sequenced in a study of PD-L1 blockade in urothelial cancer. Stated time point: pretreatment peripheral blood. The method was immunoSEQ multiplex PCR; TCRdb's version includes in-frame clones alone and lacks a portion of them. The repertoire holds 40,000 to 55,000 clones, over 75% seen once, with 25% in the top ten. This specimen was PBMCs, taken around atezolizumab (anti-PD-L1) treatment. Source of these receptors: a donor at least 40 years old with urothelial cancer.

CDR3 DNA sequence: TGTGCCAGCAAACCTAGGGACAGGGGGTGGAGGGTGGCGGGAGACTACGAGCAGTACTTC. This gives the protein CASKPRDRGWRVAGDYEQYF. J is TRBJ2-7 and V is TRBV27, with 11 bases matching TRBD1. Germline CDR1 and CDR2: MNHEY and SMNVEV (reference sequence). The V segment lost 7 bases and the J segment 3 bases; nucleotides outside the gene matches: 23. The CDR3 totals 20 residues.

J is TRBJ2-3 and V is TRBV7-3; 8 bases agree with TRBD2. V was clipped by 5 bases and J by 1 base; unmatched bases: 2. CDR3 length: 14 residues. Germline-derived CDR1 and CDR2 are SGHTA and FQGTGA. CDR3 amino acids: CASSPGGRTDTQYF. Written as DNA, the CDR3 is TGTGCCAGCAGCCCGGGGGGGCGCACAGATACGCAGTATTTT.

The chain is built from TRBV11-3 and TRBJ2-1; 7 nucleotides match TRBD2. Unmatched junction bases numbered 7, after V lost 3 bases and J lost 5 bases. The CDR3 sequence is 15 residues long. Germline CDR1 SGHNT, CDR2 YENEEA. CDR3 in DNA: TGTGCCAGCAGCTTTATTGGCGGGAGCCACAATGAGCAGTTCTTC. Translating gives CASSFIGGSHNEQFF.

The rearrangement uses TRBV4-3 and TRBJ2-1; 8 bases fit TRBD2. The CDR3 loop spans 15 amino acids. With 4 bases clipped from V and 7 bases from J, the junction kept 9 bases outside the gene matches. Looked up from germline, CDR1 is LGHNA and CDR2 is YSLEER. The CDR3 coding sequence is TGCGCCAGCAGCCGGGACCTAGCGGGCGATAATGAGCAGTTCTTC. Its translation: CASSRDLAGDNEQFF.

This clone has a single count. CDR3 in amino acids: CASSLDRGREKLFF. The CDR3 coding sequence is TGTGCCAGCAGCTTAGACAGGGGTAGGGAAAAACTGTTTTTT. The chain is built from TRBV7-9 and TRBJ1-4, with 7 bases that match TRBD1. The CDR3 is 14 amino acids. J lost 8 bases, V lost 1 base, and 4 bases had no gene match. Germline V gene data show CDR1 as SEHNR and CDR2 as FQNEAQ (reference sequence).

Concerning this clone: Distinct nucleotide sequences in the sample also encode this CDR3. The gene calls are TRBV9 and TRBJ2-5, with D possibly being TRBD1 (7 bases). Trimming stripped 4 bases from V and 0 bases from J, with 10 bases between. The CDR3 is made up of 14 amino acids. Germline CDR1 and CDR2: SGDLS and YYNGEE. CDR3 bases: TGTGCCAGCAGCCCAGGGGGGTACCAAGAGACCCAGTACTTC. Translating it yields CASSPGGYQETQYF.

The chain links TRBV5-1 to TRBJ2-2, with D possibly TRBD2 on 6 matching bases. V was shortened by 0 bases and J by 0 bases, with 9 bases between the two germline ends. The CDR3 length is 16 residues. Germline V gives CDR1 SGHRS, CDR2 YFSETQ. This CDR3 reads CASSLGSGANTGELFF. The CDR3 coding sequence is TGCGCCAGCAGCTTGGGGTCGGGAGCGAACACCGGGGAGCTGTTTTTT.

V is TRBV5-1 and J is TRBJ2-6; TRBD2 might be the D (6 bases). CDR1 and CDR2 (germline): SGHRS, YFSETQ. CDR3 length: 16 amino acids. Trimming removed 0 bases from V and 1 base from J, with 8 bases in between. DNA for the CDR3: TGCGCCAGCAGCTTGGGGGGGGTGTCTGGGGCCAACGTCCTGACTTTC. As protein: CASSLGGVSGANVLTF.